These 31 T cell receptor beta chains originate from one sample sequenced in a study of blood T cells in healthy people across ages. A second PCR of 7 to 11 cycles used a sample-barcoded 5' primer and a J-beta primer mix. TCRdb independently ran MiXCR on the 5' RACE reads; one entry per CDR3 protein. The table lists about 930,000 distinct CDR3 sequences, about 29% of them singletons. The data also belong to a second study, concerning T cells of mothers and their children.

Sequencing input: blood. The receptor set was obtained from a woman aged 40-49 years in good health.

The gene calls are TRBV28 and TRBJ2-4; TRBD1 is a possible D gene (6 bases). V was pared by 2 bases and J by 11 bases, with 16 bases between. Looked up from germline, CDR1 is MDHEN and CDR2 is SYDVKM. The length of the CDR3 is 14 residues. CDR3 DNA sequence: TGTGCCAGCAGTTTACCCGGACAGTCTGGGGTTCAGTACTTC. Residues: CASSLPGQSGVQYF.

Concerning this clonotype: The junction departs from the called germline gene at one end, perhaps through a read error. The genes are TRBV5-4 and TRBJ1-2; 8 bases agree with TRBD1. The CDR3 contains 13 residues. The germline gives CDR1 SGHNT, CDR2 YYREEE (reference sequence). CDR3 residues: CATGQGGGVGYTF. CDR3 DNA sequence: TGCGCCACTGGACAGGGTGGGGGAGTTGGCTACACCTTC. Complete variable domain (other parts from reference TRBV5-4 and TRBJ1-2): ETGVTQSPTHLIKTRGQQVTLRCSSQSGHNTVSWYQQALGQGPQFIFQYYREEENGRGNFPPRFSGLQFPNYSSELNVNALELDDSALYLCATGQGGGVGYTFGSGTRLTVV.

V and J are TRBV20-1 and TRBJ2-5, with a weak D call TRBD2 (5 bases). V was pared by 1 base and J by 7 bases, with 19 bases between. The CDR3 loop spans 15 amino acids. CDR1 is DFQATT, CDR2 SNEGSKA, per germline (reference sequence). The CDR3 nucleotides read TGCAGTGCTAGAGCCCCTCAGCGGTCCCAAAGGACCCAGTACTTC. Amino acid sequence: CSARAPQRSQRTQYF.

The chain joins TRBV6-2 or TRBV6-3 to TRBJ1-2; 7 positions match TRBD1. The CDR3 extends over 16 amino acids. J was trimmed by 0 bases and V by 6 bases; bases with no gene match: 10. Germline loops: CDR1 MNHEY, CDR2 SVGEGT. The CDR3 protein is CASSLRRDSSNYGYTF. CDR3 nucleotides: TGTGCCAGCAGCCTACGTCGGGACAGCTCTAACTATGGCTACACCTTC.

The chain couples TRBV19 to TRBJ1-5; D perhaps matches TRBD1 (6 bases). Germline assignment: CDR1 LNHDA and CDR2 SQIVND (reference sequence). The CDR3 consists of 17 residues. Deletions cut 7 bases from V and 0 bases from J, with 19 bases between. CDR3 nucleotides: TGTGCCAGTACCCCCTGGGGGGCAGCGAATAGCAATCAGCCCCAGCATTTT. It encodes CASTPWGAANSNQPQHF.

J is TRBJ1-2 and V is TRBV12-5; the D is unclear. CDR1 is LGHNT, CDR2 FRNRAP, per germline. V gave up 1 base and J gave up 0 bases, with 9 bases separating them. The CDR3 loop spans 15 amino acids. CDR3 sequence reads: CASGLGLGANYGYTF. The CDR3 coding sequence is TGTGCTAGTGGTTTGGGGTTGGGAGCTAACTATGGCTACACCTTC.

The rearrangement links TRBV7-9 to TRBJ2-1; D gene unclear. The germline V and J ends were trimmed by 5 bases and 8 bases, with 7 bases remaining between them. The germline CDR1 and CDR2 sequences are SEHNR and FQNEAQ (reference sequence). This CDR3 has 11 residues. The DNA for the CDR3 is TGTGCCAGCAGCCCGAAGTATGAGCAGTTCTTC. Residues: CASSPKYEQFF.

This clonotype was picked up many times. As DNA, the CDR3 is TGCGCCAGCAGCCAAGTCCAGGGGGCAGGGGAGACCCAGTACTTC. Translation: CASSQVQGAGETQYF. The chain is built from TRBV4-3 and TRBJ2-5; 8 nucleotides align to TRBD1. The CDR3 contains 15 residues. J gave up 5 bases and V 1 base, and 6 bases lay outside the gene matches. Germline CDR1 reads LGHNA; CDR2 reads YSLEER.

This clonotype was detected a few times. The chain has TRBV28 and TRBJ1-1; a possible D gene is TRBD1 (5 bases). The CDR3 sequence is 15 residues long. V was clipped by 2 bases and J by 4 bases, with 14 bases between them. Germline V gives CDR1 MDHEN, CDR2 SYDVKM. The CDR3 DNA sequence: TGTGCCAGCAGTTTACCTCTCGGGGCTGCCACTGAAGCTTTCTTT. This sequence encodes CASSLPLGAATEAFF. The complete variable domain, with remaining parts taken from reference TRBV28 and TRBJ1-1, reads DVKVTQSSRYLVKRTGEKVFLECVQDMDHENMFWYRQDPGLGLRLIYFSYDVKMKEKGDIPEGYSVSREKKERFSLILESASTNQTSMYLCASSLPLGAATEAFFGQGTRLTVV.

The V gene is TRBV2, the J gene TRBJ2-5; D not certain. CDR3 length equals 14 residues. Deletions cut 5 bases from V and 1 base from J, with 11 bases between. Germline CDR1 SNHLY, CDR2 FYNNEI. Here the CDR3 DNA reads TGTGCCAGCAGTCCTCGACATATCCAAGAGACCCAGTACTTC. Protein sequence: CASSPRHIQETQYF.

In regard to this clonotype: One junction end disagrees with the germline gene, perhaps due to a read error. DNA for the CDR3: TGTGCCAGCAGTCCACCCACCAGCGGTGGCACAGATGCGCAGTATTTT. Translation: CASSPPTSGGTDAQYF. V usage is TRBV12-3 or TRBV12-4 and J usage is TRBJ2-3, with a tentative D call TRBD2 (5 bases). The CDR3 covers 16 residues.

The chain has TRBV30 and TRBJ1-1; D gene ambiguous. CDR1 GTSNPN and CDR2 SVGIG come from the germline V gene (reference sequence). This CDR3 has 13 amino acids. V shed 8 bases and J shed 6 bases, with 19 bases lying between them. The CDR3 loop is CAGDLRFNPEAFF. CDR3 bases: TGTGCCGGAGACCTCAGATTCAATCCTGAAGCTTTCTTT.

This clonotype was detected a few times. The rearrangement joins TRBV7-9 to TRBJ1-2; 7 positions match TRBD1. This CDR3 is 15 amino acids long. V was pared by 1 base and J by 8 bases, with 10 bases of the junction left unmatched. Germline CDR1 reads SEHNR; CDR2 reads FQNEAQ (reference sequence). Here the CDR3 reads CASSLGGGAERGYTF. The CDR3 region has the DNA TGTGCCAGCAGCTTAGGAGGGGGCGCGGAACGAGGCTACACCTTC.

V usage is TRBV7-2 and J usage is TRBJ2-7; 9 bases fit TRBD2. Germline V gene sequence: CDR1 SGHTA, CDR2 FQGNSA. V dropped 3 bases and J dropped 7; count of bases not matched to a gene: 7. The CDR3 totals 14 residues. The CDR3 is CASSFGPAGGEQYF. The CDR3 nucleotides read TGTGCCAGCAGCTTTGGACCAGCGGGGGGTGAGCAGTACTTC.

CDR3 residues: CASTSLAGGPYEQYF. The CDR3 coding sequence is TGTGCCAGCACCTCACTAGCGGGGGGCCCCTACGAGCAGTACTTC. V and J are TRBV2 and TRBJ2-7; TRBD2 agrees at 12 bases. The J segment lost 2 bases and the V segment lost 7 bases, leaving 6 bases of the junction unmatched. Germline lookup yields CDR1 SNHLY and CDR2 FYNNEI. The CDR3 loop spans 15 amino acids.

This clonotype came up a few times. The rearrangement links TRBV6-5 to TRBJ1-1; 9 bases match TRBD1. This CDR3 is 16 amino acids long. After removal of 0 bases from V and 4 bases from J, the junction contained 6 bases not matched to a gene. Germline CDR1 MNHEY, CDR2 SVGAGI. The CDR3 loop is CASSYSYRGLGTEAFF. CDR3 nucleotides: TGTGCCAGCAGTTACTCTTACAGGGGGCTAGGCACTGAAGCTTTCTTT.

This clonotype was counted a few times. The chain employs TRBV20-1 and TRBJ2-5; D might be TRBD2 (6 bases). Trimming cost V 4 bases and J 5 bases, with 20 bases left between them. The germline CDR1 and CDR2 sequences are DFQATT and SNEGSKA (reference sequence). The CDR3 contains 15 residues. CDR3 loop: CSANLVGGDAETQYF. Written as DNA, the CDR3 is TGCAGTGCTAACCTAGTAGGAGGGGATGCGGAGACCCAGTACTTC.

This clonotype was picked up a small number of times. The junction does not match germline at one end; this may be a read error. The chain recombines TRBV7-8 with TRBJ2-5; 9 nucleotides match TRBD1. From germline, CDR1 is SGHVS and CDR2 FQNEAQ. This CDR3 contains 16 residues. The CDR3: CGSSSRQGGRWETQYF. CDR3 nucleotide sequence: TGTGGCAGCAGCTCCAGACAGGGGGGCAGGTGGGAGACCCAGTACTTC.

Of note for this clonotype: This may be a read error, as it is one base from a much larger clone. This rearrangement joins TRBV29-1 to TRBJ2-1; 8 nucleotides agree with TRBD2. The better agreement between TRBJ2-7 and the DNA end casts doubt on the J call. Germline CDR1 SQVTM, CDR2 ANQGSEA. This CDR3 is built from 14 residues. CDR3 DNA sequence: TGCAGCACCTTAGCGGGGAGCTCCTACAATGAGCAGTACTTC. Its translation: CSTLAGSSYNEQYF.

This clonotype has more than one count but fewer than ten. The chain recombines TRBV30 with TRBJ2-1; 7 bases match TRBD1. The CDR3 has 14 residues. V lost 5 bases to trimming and J lost 11 bases; unmatched junction nucleotides: 15. Germline values: CDR1 GTSNPN, CDR2 SVGIG (reference sequence). In nucleotides, the CDR3 is TGTGCCTGGTCGCTTACAGGGGCGTTTGGTAAGCAGTTCTTC. This gives the protein CAWSLTGAFGKQFF.

The chain uses TRBV7-2 and TRBJ2-7; 16 nucleotides agree with TRBD2. V dropped 5 bases and J dropped 4; count of bases not matched to a gene: 14. This CDR3 is 19 amino acids long. The germline CDR1 and CDR2 sequences are SGHTA and FQGNSA. The CDR3 nucleotides are TGTGCCAGCAGCCGCCCGCAGGGGACTAGCGGGGGGGCGGAGTACGAGCAGTACTTC. It is translated as CASSRPQGTSGGAEYEQYF.

This clonotype is a singleton in its sample. Germline is not matched at one junction end, which may reflect a read error. The chain recombines TRBV12-3 or TRBV12-4 with TRBJ2-7; D is unclear. This CDR3 has 13 amino acids. The CDR3 protein is CASSFGHSYEQHF. CDR3 DNA: TGTGCCAGCAGTTTCGGGCACAGTTACGAGCAGCACTTC.

There are a few counts of this clonotype. V and J are TRBV10-3 and TRBJ1-6; 7 bases map to TRBD1. The CDR3 runs to 13 residues. Germline-derived CDR1 and CDR2 are ENHRY and SYGVKD. Trimming removed 7 bases from V and 8 bases from J; junction bases left unmatched: 5. The CDR3 coding sequence is TGTGCCATCAACGACAGGGTGGATTCACCCCTCCACTTT. This gives the protein CAINDRVDSPLHF.

V and J are TRBV20-1 and TRBJ1-2, with D maybe TRBD1 (5 bases). Germline V CDR1 and CDR2: DFQATT, SNEGSKA (reference sequence). This CDR3 has 14 residues. V was clipped by 2 bases and J by 1 base, with 11 bases between them. CDR3 in DNA: TGCAGTGCTAGACTCTCAGGGCGTAACTATGGCTACACCTTC. As protein: CSARLSGRNYGYTF.

This clonotype appeared many times. The chain uses TRBV5-1 and TRBJ2-5, with D unresolved. The CDR3 contains 11 residues. Germline lookup yields CDR1 SGHRS and CDR2 YFSETQ. The ends were cut back, 4 bases at V and 4 bases at J, with 5 bases in the middle. This chain's CDR3 is CASSEAETQYF. CDR3 DNA sequence: TGCGCCAGCAGCGAGGCAGAGACCCAGTACTTC.

The V call is TRBV5-1, the J call TRBJ2-1, with TRBD1 matching 9 bases. The CDR3 has 15 amino acids. CDR1 is SGHRS, CDR2 YFSETQ, per germline. V lost 3 bases to trimming and J lost 7 bases; unmatched junction nucleotides: 8. The CDR3 sequence: CASSSRTGAGNEQFF. The CDR3 DNA reads as TGCGCCAGCAGCTCGAGGACAGGGGCGGGGAATGAGCAGTTCTTC.

This clonotype came up many times. V gene TRBV12-3 or TRBV12-4 combines with J gene TRBJ2-1; 10 bases match TRBD1. This CDR3 is 16 amino acids long. V shed 6 bases, J shed 2 bases, and the junction held 7 bases outside the gene matches. This CDR3 is CASRGGTGAAYNEQFF. CDR3 nucleotides: TGTGCCAGCAGGGGCGGGACAGGGGCCGCCTACAATGAGCAGTTCTTC.

The V and J genes are TRBV29-1 and TRBJ2-2; TRBD2 agrees at 7 bases. CDR3 length: 14 residues. Germline trimming cut 4 bases from V and 2 bases from J; bases unmatched to any gene: 4. The germline V gene encodes CDR1 SQVTM and CDR2 ANQGSEA. CDR3 bases: TGCAGCGTTGTGGGCGGGGGAAACACCGGGGAGCTGTTTTTT. As protein: CSVVGGGNTGELFF.

Ten or more counts support this clonotype. The J gene is TRBJ2-7, the V gene TRBV5-1; no clear D gene. The CDR3 is made up of 16 amino acids. Between the trimmed V and J ends, which lost 0 bases and 2 bases, there was a span of 15 bases. Per germline, CDR1 SGHRS and CDR2 YFSETQ. This CDR3 reads CASSLGYIGRAYEQYF. The CDR3 nucleotides read TGCGCCAGCAGCTTGGGATACATAGGCAGAGCCTACGAGCAGTACTTC.

In its sample, this clonotype was seen a few times. The chain uses TRBV2 and TRBJ2-1; the D is unclear. From germline, CDR1 is SNHLY and CDR2 FYNNEI. The CDR3 covers 16 residues. Trimming stripped 2 bases from V and 5 bases from J, with 16 bases between. The CDR3 DNA sequence: TGTGCCAGCAGTGAATTTGTCGTGAGGCAGAACAATGAGCAGTTCTTC. Protein product: CASSEFVVRQNNEQFF.

The CDR3 bases are TGTGCCAGCAGCCAAAACAGGGGCAAAGAGACCCAGTACTTC. Translation: CASSQNRGKETQYF. V is TRBV7-6 and J is TRBJ2-5; 7 bases line up with TRBD1. The length of the CDR3 is 14 residues. The germline V gene has CDR1 SGHVS and CDR2 FNYEAQ. The trim removed 5 bases at V and 3 bases at J, leaving 6 bases unmatched. The full variable domain, its missing parts supplied by reference TRBV7-6 and TRBJ2-5, is GAGVSQSPRYKVTKRGQDVALRCDPISGHVSLYWYRQALGQGPEFLTYFNYEAQQDKSGLPNDRFSAERPEGSISTLTIQRTEQRDSAMYRCASSQNRGKETQYFGPGTRLLVL.